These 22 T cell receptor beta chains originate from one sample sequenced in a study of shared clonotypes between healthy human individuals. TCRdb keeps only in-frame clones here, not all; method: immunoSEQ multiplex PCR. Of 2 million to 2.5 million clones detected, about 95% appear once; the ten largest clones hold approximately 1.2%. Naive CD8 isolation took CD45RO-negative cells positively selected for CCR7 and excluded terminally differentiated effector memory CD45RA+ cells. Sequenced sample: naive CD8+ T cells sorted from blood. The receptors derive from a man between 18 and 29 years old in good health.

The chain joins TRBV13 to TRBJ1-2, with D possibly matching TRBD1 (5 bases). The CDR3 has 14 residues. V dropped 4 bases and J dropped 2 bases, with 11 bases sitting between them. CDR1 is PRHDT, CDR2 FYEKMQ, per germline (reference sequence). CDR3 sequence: CASSSKGQNYGYTF. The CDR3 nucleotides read TGTGCCAGCAGCTCTAAAGGACAAAACTATGGCTACACCTTC. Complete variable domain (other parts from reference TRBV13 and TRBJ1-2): AAGVIQSPRHLIKEKRETATLKCYPIPRHDTVYWYQQGPGQDPQFLISFYEKMQSDKGSIPDRFSAQQFSDYHSELNMSSLELGDSALYFCASSSKGQNYGYTFGSGTRLTVV.

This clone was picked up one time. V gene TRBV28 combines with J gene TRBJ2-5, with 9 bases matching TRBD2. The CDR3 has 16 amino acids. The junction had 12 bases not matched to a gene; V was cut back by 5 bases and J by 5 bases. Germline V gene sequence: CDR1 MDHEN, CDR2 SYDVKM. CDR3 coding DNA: TGTGCCAGCAGTATCGCGGGGGGGCTAAACGAGGAGACCCAGTACTTC. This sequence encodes CASSIAGGLNEETQYF.

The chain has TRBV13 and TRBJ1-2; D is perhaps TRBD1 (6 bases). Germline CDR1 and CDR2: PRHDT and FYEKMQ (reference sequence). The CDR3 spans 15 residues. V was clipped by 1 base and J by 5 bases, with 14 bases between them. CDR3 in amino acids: CASSLEVEGGYGYTF. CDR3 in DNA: TGTGCCAGCAGCTTAGAAGTGGAGGGGGGTTATGGCTACACCTTC.

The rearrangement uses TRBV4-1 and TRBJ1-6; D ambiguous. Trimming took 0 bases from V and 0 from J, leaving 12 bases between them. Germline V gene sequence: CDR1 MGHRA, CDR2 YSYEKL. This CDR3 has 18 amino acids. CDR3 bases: TGCGCCAGCAGCCAAGAACCCCCAGAGAGCTCCTATAATTCACCCCTCCACTTT. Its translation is CASSQEPPESSYNSPLHF.

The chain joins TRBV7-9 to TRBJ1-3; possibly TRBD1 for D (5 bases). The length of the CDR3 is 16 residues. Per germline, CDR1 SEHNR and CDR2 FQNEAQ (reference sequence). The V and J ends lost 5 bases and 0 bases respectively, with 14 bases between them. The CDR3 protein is CASSPWTLGSGNTIYF. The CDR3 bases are TGTGCCAGCAGCCCTTGGACATTAGGCTCTGGAAACACCATATATTTT.

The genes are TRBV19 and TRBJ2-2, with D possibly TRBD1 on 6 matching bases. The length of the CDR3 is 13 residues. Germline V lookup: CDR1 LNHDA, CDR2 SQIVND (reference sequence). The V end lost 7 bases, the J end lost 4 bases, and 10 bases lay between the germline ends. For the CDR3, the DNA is TGTGCCAGTACGCAGGGGTTCACCGGGGAGCTGTTTTTT. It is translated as CASTQGFTGELFF. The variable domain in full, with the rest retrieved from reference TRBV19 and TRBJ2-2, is DGGITQSPKYLFRKEGQNVTLSCEQNLNHDAMYWYRQDPGQGLRLIYYSQIVNDFQKGDIAEGYSVSREKKESFPLTVTSAQKNPTAFYLCASTQGFTGELFFGEGSRLTVL.

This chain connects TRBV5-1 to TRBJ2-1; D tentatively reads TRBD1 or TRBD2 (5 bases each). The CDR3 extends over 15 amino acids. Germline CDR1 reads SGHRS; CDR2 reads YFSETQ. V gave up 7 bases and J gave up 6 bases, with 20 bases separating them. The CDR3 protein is CASQQGLGAGNEQFF. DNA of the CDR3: TGCGCCAGCCAGCAGGGCCTTGGGGCGGGCAATGAGCAGTTCTTC.

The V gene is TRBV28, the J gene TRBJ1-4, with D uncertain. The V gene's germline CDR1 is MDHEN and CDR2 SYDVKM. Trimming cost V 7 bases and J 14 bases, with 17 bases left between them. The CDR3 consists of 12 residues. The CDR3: CASTAPAEELFF. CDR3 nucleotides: TGTGCCAGCACCGCGCCAGCGGAAGAGCTGTTTTTT.

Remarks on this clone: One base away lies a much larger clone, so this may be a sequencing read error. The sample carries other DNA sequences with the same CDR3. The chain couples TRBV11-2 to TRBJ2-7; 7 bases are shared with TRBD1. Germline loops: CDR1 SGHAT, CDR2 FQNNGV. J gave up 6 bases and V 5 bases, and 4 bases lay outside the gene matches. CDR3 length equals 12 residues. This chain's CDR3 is CASSPGTAEQYF. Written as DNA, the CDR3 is TGTGCCAGCAGCCCGGGGACAGCCGAGCAGTACTTC. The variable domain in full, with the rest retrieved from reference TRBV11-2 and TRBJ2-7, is EAGVAQSPRYKIIEKRQSVAFWCNPISGHATLYWYQQILGQGPKLLIQFQNNGVVDDSQLPKDRFSAERLKGVDSTLKIQPAKLEDSAVYLCASSPGTAEQYFGPGTRLTVT.

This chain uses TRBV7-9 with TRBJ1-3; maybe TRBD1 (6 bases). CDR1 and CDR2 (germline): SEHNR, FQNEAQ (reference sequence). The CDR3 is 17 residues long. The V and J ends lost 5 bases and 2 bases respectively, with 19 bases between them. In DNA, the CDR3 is TGTGCCAGCAGCCCAACCCCCGGGGGCGCGACTGGAAACACCATATATTTT. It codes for CASSPTPGGATGNTIYF.

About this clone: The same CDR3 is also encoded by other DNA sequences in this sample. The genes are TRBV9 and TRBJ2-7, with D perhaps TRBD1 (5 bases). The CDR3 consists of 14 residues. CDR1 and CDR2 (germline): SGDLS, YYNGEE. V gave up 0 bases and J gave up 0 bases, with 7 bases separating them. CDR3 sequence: CASSVGGPSYEQYF. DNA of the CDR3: TGTGCCAGCAGCGTAGGGGGCCCCTCCTACGAGCAGTACTTC. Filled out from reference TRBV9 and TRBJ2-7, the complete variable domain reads DSGVTQTPKHLITATGQRVTLRCSPRSGDLSVYWYQQSLDQGLQFLIQYYNGEERAKGNILERFSAQQFPDLHSELNLSSLELGDSALYFCASSVGGPSYEQYFGPGTRLTVT.

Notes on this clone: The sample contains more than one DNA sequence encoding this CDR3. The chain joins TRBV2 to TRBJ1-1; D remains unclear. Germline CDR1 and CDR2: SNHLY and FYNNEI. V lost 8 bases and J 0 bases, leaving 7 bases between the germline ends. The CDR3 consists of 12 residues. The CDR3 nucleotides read TGTGCCAGCCGTTATATGAACACTGAAGCTTTCTTT. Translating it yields CASRYMNTEAFF.

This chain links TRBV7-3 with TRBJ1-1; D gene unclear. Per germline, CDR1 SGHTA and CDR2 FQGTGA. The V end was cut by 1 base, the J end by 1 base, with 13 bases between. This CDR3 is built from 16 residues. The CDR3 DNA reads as TGTGCCAGCAGCTTAAGCGTCGGACTTCCGAACACTGAAGCTTTCTTT. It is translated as CASSLSVGLPNTEAFF.

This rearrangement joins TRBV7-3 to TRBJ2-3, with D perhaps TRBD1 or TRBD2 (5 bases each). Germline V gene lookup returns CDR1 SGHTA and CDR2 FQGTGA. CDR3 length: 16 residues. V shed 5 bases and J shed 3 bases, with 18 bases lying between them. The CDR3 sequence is CASSATGTWATDTQYF. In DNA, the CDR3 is TGTGCCAGCAGCGCGACCGGGACCTGGGCGACAGATACGCAGTATTTT.

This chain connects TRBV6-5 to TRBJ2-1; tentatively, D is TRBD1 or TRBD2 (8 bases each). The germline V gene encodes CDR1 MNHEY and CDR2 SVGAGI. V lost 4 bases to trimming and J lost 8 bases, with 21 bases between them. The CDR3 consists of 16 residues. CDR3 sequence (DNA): TGTGCCAGCAGTTCCTACAGGGGGGGACTAGTGGATGAGCAGTTCTTC. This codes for CASSSYRGGLVDEQFF.

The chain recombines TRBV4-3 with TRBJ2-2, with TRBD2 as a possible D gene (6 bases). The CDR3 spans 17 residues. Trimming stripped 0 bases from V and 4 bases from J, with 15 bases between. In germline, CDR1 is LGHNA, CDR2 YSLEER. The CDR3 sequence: CASSQDRNSGFTGELFF. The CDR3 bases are TGCGCCAGCAGCCAAGATCGAAATAGCGGTTTCACCGGGGAGCTGTTTTTT.

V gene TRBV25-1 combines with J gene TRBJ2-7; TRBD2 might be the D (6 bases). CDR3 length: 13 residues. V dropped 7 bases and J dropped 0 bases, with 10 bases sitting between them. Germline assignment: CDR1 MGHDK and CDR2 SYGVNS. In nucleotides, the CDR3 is TGTGCCAGCACGGGGGTCTACTCCTACGAGCAGTACTTC. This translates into CASTGVYSYEQYF.

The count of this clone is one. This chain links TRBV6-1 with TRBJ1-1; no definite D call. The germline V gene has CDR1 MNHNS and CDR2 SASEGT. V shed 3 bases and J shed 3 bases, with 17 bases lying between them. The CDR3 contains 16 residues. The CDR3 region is CASSELLMTVDTEAFF. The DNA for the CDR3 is TGTGCCAGCAGTGAGTTGCTCATGACGGTTGACACTGAAGCTTTCTTT.

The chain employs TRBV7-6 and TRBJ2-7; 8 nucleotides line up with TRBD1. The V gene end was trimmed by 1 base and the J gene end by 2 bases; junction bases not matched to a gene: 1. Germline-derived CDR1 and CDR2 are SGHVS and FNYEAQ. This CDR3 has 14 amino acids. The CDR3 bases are TGTGCCAGCAGCTTAGGGACAGGGCCCTACGAGCAGTACTTC. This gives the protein CASSLGTGPYEQYF.

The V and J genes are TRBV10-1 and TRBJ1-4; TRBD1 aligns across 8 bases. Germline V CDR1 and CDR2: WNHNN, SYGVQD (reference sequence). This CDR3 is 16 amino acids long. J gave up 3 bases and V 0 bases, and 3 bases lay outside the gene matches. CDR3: CASSESGTGPNEKLFF. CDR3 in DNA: TGCGCCAGCAGTGAGTCTGGGACAGGTCCTAATGAAAAACTGTTTTTT.

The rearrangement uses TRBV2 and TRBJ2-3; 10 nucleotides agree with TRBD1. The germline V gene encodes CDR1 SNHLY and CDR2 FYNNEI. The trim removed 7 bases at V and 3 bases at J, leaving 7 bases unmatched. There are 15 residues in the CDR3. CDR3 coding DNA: TGTGCCAGCAAGACCGGGACAGGGGTGACAGATACGCAGTATTTT. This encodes CASKTGTGVTDTQYF.

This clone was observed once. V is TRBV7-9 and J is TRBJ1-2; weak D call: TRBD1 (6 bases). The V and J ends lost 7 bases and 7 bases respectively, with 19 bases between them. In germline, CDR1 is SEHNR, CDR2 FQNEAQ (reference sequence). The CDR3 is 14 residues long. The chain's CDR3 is CASTPNAGAGGYTF. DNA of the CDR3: TGTGCCAGCACCCCTAATGCGGGGGCGGGTGGCTACACCTTC. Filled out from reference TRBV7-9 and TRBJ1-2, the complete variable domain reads DTGVSQNPRHKITKRGQNVTFRCDPISEHNRLYWYRQTLGQGPEFLTYFQNEAQLEKSRLLSDRFSAERPKGSFSTLEIQRTEQGDSAMYLCASTPNAGAGGYTFGSGTRLTVV.